Following are 17 T cell receptor beta chains from one sample sequenced in a study of blood T cells in healthy people across ages. PCR was performed a second time for roughly 7 to 12 cycles using a sample-barcoded 5' primer and a J-beta primer mix. TCRdb reanalysed the 5' RACE reads using MiXCR and keeps one entry per CDR3 protein. The sample lists about 1,600,000 distinct CDR3 sequences, around 39% occurring once. Sequencing was performed on blood. These receptors originate from a woman under 30 in good health.

This clonotype has only a few counts. This sequence joins TRBV7-9 and TRBJ2-3; no clear D. The CDR3 totals 13 residues. Deletions cut 5 bases from V and 4 bases from J, with 10 bases between. Germline V lookup: CDR1 SEHNR, CDR2 FQNEAQ (reference sequence). The CDR3 DNA sequence: TGTGCCAGCAGCGAAGTGGTGCCAGATACGCAGTATTTT. It specifies CASSEVVPDTQYF.

This chain uses TRBV5-5 with TRBJ2-6; 8 nucleotides match TRBD1. The junction had 9 bases not matched to a gene; V was cut back by 4 bases and J by 0 bases. The CDR3 has 18 residues. The germline CDR1 and CDR2 sequences are SGHKS and YYEKEE (reference sequence). CDR3: CASSAETGVSSGANVLTF. The CDR3 DNA sequence: TGTGCCAGCAGCGCCGAGACAGGGGTTAGCTCTGGGGCCAACGTCCTGACTTTC.

This clonotype has only one observation. V is TRBV4-2 and J is TRBJ2-7, with TRBD1 matching 11 bases. The CDR3 runs to 15 residues. Germline V CDR1 and CDR2: LGHNA, YNFKEQ. V dropped 3 bases and J dropped 2; count of bases not matched to a gene: 3. CDR3 loop: CASSQMGQGAYEQYF. CDR3 coding DNA: TGTGCCAGCAGCCAGATGGGACAGGGGGCCTACGAGCAGTACTTC.

The V and J genes are TRBV24-1 and TRBJ2-1; D ambiguous. Germline assignment: CDR1 KGHDR and CDR2 SFDVKD. Deletions cut 2 bases from V and 0 bases from J, with 10 bases between. The CDR3 is 16 amino acids. CDR3 coding DNA: TGTGCCACCAGTGATTCGTGGGATAGCTCCTACAATGAGCAGTTCTTC. This gives the protein CATSDSWDSSYNEQFF.

This rearrangement joins TRBV21-1 to TRBJ2-7. TRBV21-1 is a known pseudogene. This CDR3 contains 13 residues. CDR3 amino acids: CASGKQRSYEQYF. In nucleotides, the CDR3 is TGTGCCAGCGGAAAACAGCGTTCCTACGAGCAGTACTTC.

The chain combines TRBV5-1 with TRBJ2-1, with D maybe TRBD2 (6 bases). The germline CDR1 and CDR2 sequences are SGHRS and YFSETQ. CDR3 length: 14 residues. The V end lost 0 bases, the J end lost 8 bases, and 12 bases lay between the germline ends. The CDR3 loop reads CASSLEAGRHEQFF. The CDR3 nucleotides read TGCGCCAGCAGCTTGGAGGCAGGGAGGCATGAGCAGTTCTTC.

The sample holds a few counts of this clonotype. The chain recombines TRBV20-1 with TRBJ2-1, with 8 bases matching TRBD2. Germline loops: CDR1 DFQATT, CDR2 SNEGSKA (reference sequence). CDR3 length: 15 residues. The trim removed 4 bases at V and 6 bases at J, leaving 11 bases unmatched. In nucleotides, the CDR3 is TGCAGTGCTAACCGCCGCGGGGGGACACCCAATGAGCAGTTCTTC. It translates to CSANRRGGTPNEQFF.

Only a few counts were recorded for this clonotype. The CDR3 sequence: CASSYSLRLQYF. The CDR3, as DNA: TGTGCCAGCAGTTACTCGCTACGACTACAGTACTTC. V and J are TRBV6-2 or TRBV6-3 and TRBJ2-7, with D possibly matching TRBD2 (5 bases). The CDR3 length is 12 residues. The germline gives CDR1 MNHEY, CDR2 SVGEGT. V was trimmed by 0 bases and J by 10 bases, leaving 10 bases between them.

The CDR3 spells CSPLTGRYTEAFF. For the CDR3, the DNA is TGCAGTCCCCTAACCGGGAGGTACACTGAAGCTTTCTTT. This sequence joins TRBV20-1 and TRBJ1-1, with no clear D. The germline CDR1 and CDR2 sequences are DFQATT and SNEGSKA (reference sequence). Trimming cost V 8 bases and J 3 bases, with 16 bases left between them. The CDR3 consists of 13 residues.

The chain combines TRBV12-3 or TRBV12-4 with TRBJ2-3; the match to TRBD1 covers 9 bases. This CDR3 comprises 15 residues. The V segment lost 5 bases and the J segment 2 bases; nucleotides outside the gene matches: 5. DNA of the CDR3: TGTGCCAGCAGTCTCCGACAGGGGGACACAGATACGCAGTATTTT. Its protein product is CASSLRQGDTDTQYF.

About this clonotype itself: Mismatch with germline at one junction end may stem from a read error. The chain joins TRBV5-1 to TRBJ1-2, with 10 bases that match TRBD1. This CDR3 is built from 13 residues. Germline loops: CDR1 SGHRS, CDR2 YFSETQ. The CDR3 DNA follows: TGCGCCAACAGCCCGGGACAGGGGTATGGCTACACCTTC. This codes for CANSPGQGYGYTF.

The V and J genes are TRBV12-3 or TRBV12-4 and TRBJ1-1; D is ambiguous. V dropped 1 base and J dropped 2 bases, with 8 bases sitting between them. This CDR3 region has 14 residues. The CDR3 sequence is CASSLDSYNTEAFF. CDR3 nucleotides: TGTGCCAGCAGTTTAGACAGCTATAACACTGAAGCTTTCTTT.

This clonotype was observed a few times. The chain uses TRBV6-5 and TRBJ1-2, with TRBD1 matching over 8 bases. The germline V gene encodes CDR1 MNHEY and CDR2 SVGAGI. This CDR3 is 15 amino acids long. V was pared by 6 bases and J by 3 bases, with 9 bases of the junction left unmatched. CDR3 sequence: CASSSGGANDYGYTF. CDR3 DNA sequence: TGTGCCAGCAGCTCAGGGGGCGCAAACGACTATGGCTACACCTTC.

This clonotype was picked up a small number of times. The rearrangement links TRBV7-9 to TRBJ1-1; 7 positions agree with TRBD1. The J segment lost 10 bases and the V segment lost 4 bases, leaving 3 bases of the junction unmatched. Germline V gene lookup returns CDR1 SEHNR and CDR2 FQNEAQ (reference sequence). The CDR3 length is 11 residues. The CDR3 DNA sequence: TGTGCCAGCAGCTACGACAGGGTAGCTTTCTTT. It specifies CASSYDRVAFF.

The chain recombines TRBV10-2 with TRBJ1-5, with D perhaps matching TRBD1 (5 bases). Trimming took off 6 bases at V and 3 bases at J, with 12 bases between the two ends. CDR1 is WSHSY and CDR2 is SAAADI in the germline V gene. This CDR3 region has 14 residues. The CDR3 nucleotides are TGCGCCAGCAGAGATGACAGTTTCAATCAGCCCCAGCATTTT. Its translation is CASRDDSFNQPQHF.

The rearrangement uses TRBV4-1 and TRBJ2-7; D gene uncertain. The CDR3 spans 14 residues. Germline lookup yields CDR1 MGHRA and CDR2 YSYEKL. V lost 1 base and J 0 bases, leaving 7 bases between the germline ends. The CDR3 sequence: CASSQVKSSYEQYF. For the CDR3, the DNA is TGCGCCAGCAGCCAAGTAAAGAGCTCCTACGAGCAGTACTTC.

A note on this clonotype: Relative to the germline gene, one junction end is altered; a read error may explain this. The chain uses TRBV6-5 and TRBJ2-2; 8 bases match TRBD1. The germline V gene encodes CDR1 MNHEY and CDR2 SVGAGI. The CDR3 is 16 residues long. The CDR3 region is CASSYRIGTGTRELFF. In nucleotides, the CDR3 is TGTGCCAGCAGTTACAGGATTGGGACAGGCACCCGGGAGCTGTTTTTT.